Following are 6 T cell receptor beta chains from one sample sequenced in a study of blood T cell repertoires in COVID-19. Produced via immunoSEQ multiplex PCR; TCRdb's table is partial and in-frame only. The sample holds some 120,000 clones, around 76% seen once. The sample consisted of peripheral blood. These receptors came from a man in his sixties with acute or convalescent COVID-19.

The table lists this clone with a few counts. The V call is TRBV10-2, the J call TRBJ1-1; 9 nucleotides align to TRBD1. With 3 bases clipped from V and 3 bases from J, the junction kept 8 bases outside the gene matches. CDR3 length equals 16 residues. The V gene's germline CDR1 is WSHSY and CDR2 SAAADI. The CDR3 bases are TGCGCCAGCAGTGATTCCGGGACAGGGAAAGACACTGAAGCTTTCTTT. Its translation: CASSDSGTGKDTEAFF.

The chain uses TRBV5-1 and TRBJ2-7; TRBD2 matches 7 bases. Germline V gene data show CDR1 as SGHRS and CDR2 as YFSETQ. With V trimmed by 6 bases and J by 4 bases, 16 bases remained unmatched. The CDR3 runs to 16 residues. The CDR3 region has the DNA TGCGCCAGCACCCAGCCCTTCGGAGCGGGGATTTACGAGCAGTACTTC. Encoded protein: CASTQPFGAGIYEQYF.

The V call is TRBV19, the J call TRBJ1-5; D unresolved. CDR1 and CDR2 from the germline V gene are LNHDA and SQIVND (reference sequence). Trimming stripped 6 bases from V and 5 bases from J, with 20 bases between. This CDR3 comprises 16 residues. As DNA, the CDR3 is TGTGCCAGTAGCAGACCGGGTTGGGTCGGGGATCAGCCCCAGCATTTT. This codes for CASSRPGWVGDQPQHF. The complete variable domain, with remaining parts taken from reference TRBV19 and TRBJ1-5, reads DGGITQSPKYLFRKEGQNVTLSCEQNLNHDAMYWYRQDPGQGLRLIYYSQIVNDFQKGDIAEGYSVSREKKESFPLTVTSAQKNPTAFYLCASSRPGWVGDQPQHFGDGTRLSIL.

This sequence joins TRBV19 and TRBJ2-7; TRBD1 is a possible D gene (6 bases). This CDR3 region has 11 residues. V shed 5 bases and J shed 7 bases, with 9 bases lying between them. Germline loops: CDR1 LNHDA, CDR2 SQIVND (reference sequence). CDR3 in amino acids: CASSVTGEQYF. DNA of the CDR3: TGTGCCAGTAGTGTTACAGGGGAGCAGTACTTC.

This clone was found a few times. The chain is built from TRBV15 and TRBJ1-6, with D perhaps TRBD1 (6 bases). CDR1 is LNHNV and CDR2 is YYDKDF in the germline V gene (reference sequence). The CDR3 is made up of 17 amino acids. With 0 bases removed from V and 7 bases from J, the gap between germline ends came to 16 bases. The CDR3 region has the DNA TGTGCCACCAGCAGAGACCGGGCAGGGGACGGGAATTCACCCCTCCACTTT. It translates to CATSRDRAGDGNSPLHF.

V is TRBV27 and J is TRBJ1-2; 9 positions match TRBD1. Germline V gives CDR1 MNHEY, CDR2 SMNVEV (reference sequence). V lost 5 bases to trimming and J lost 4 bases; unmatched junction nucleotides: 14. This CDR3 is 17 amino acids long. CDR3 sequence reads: CASSTNPGTGRFYGYTF. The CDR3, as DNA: TGTGCCAGCAGTACAAACCCTGGGACAGGGAGATTCTATGGCTACACCTTC.